Below are 31 T cell receptor beta chains sequenced from a single sample in a study of blood T cell repertoires in COVID-19. Assay: immunoSEQ multiplex PCR; the TCRdb copy retains only in-frame clones and omits some. This sample yields 250,000 to 350,000 clones, of which approximately 85% are seen a single time; 3.5% to 4.5% belongs to the top ten. The source material was PBMCs or T cells enriched from blood (not recorded which). The source of these receptors is a woman in her 30s who had recovered from COVID-19.

This chain connects TRBV27 to TRBJ2-4, with D perhaps TRBD1 (6 bases). Germline V lookup: CDR1 MNHEY, CDR2 SMNVEV (reference sequence). The ends were cut back, 0 bases at V and 1 base at J, with 16 bases in the middle. The CDR3 consists of 18 residues. CDR3 in DNA: TGTGCCAGCAGTTTATCGTCGGCAGGGGAATGGGCCAAAAACATTCAGTACTTC. Amino acid sequence: CASSLSSAGEWAKNIQYF.

The chain is built from TRBV6-5 and TRBJ1-3, with D uncertain. CDR1 MNHEY and CDR2 SVGAGI come from the germline V gene. V was pared by 3 bases and J by 5 bases, with 17 bases between. The CDR3 sequence is 16 residues long. CDR3 region: CASSYSEGGRRNTIYF. The CDR3 bases are TGTGCCAGCAGTTATAGTGAGGGAGGACGGCGAAACACCATATATTTT.

The count of this clone is one. This chain joins TRBV7-9 and TRBJ2-7, with 14 bases that match TRBD2. The CDR3 runs 16 residues. From germline, CDR1 is SEHNR and CDR2 FQNEAQ (reference sequence). V shed 6 bases and J 4 bases; nucleotides not matched to a gene: 8. The CDR3 loop reads CASSTSGLAGAYEQYF. In DNA form, the CDR3 reads TGTGCCAGCAGTACCTCGGGACTAGCGGGAGCGTACGAGCAGTACTTC.

The J gene is TRBJ1-3, the V gene TRBV10-1; D not certain. CDR1 WNHNN and CDR2 SYGVQD come from the germline V gene (reference sequence). Trimming took off 10 bases at V and 0 bases at J, with 19 bases between the two ends. The CDR3 has 16 residues. In nucleotides, the CDR3 is TGCGCCATCCGGGAAACCGCCTTTTACTCTGGAAACACCATATATTTT. Translating it yields CAIRETAFYSGNTIYF.

The CDR3 DNA follows: TGTGCCAGCAGTTACTACAACAATGAGCAGTTCTTC. Protein product: CASSYYNNEQFF. V gene TRBV6-5 combines with J gene TRBJ2-1; the D is unclear. V gave up 1 base and J gave up 5 bases, with 3 bases separating them. Germline V CDR1 and CDR2: MNHEY, SVGAGI. The CDR3 is made up of 12 amino acids.

The chain employs TRBV25-1 and TRBJ2-1; 7 bases are a match to TRBD2. CDR3 length: 17 amino acids. From germline, CDR1 is MGHDK and CDR2 SYGVNS. Unmatched junction bases numbered 12, after V lost 5 bases and J lost 2 bases. The CDR3 sequence is CASSRLSSGTTYNEQFF. CDR3 sequence (DNA): TGTGCCAGCAGTCGGCTGTCTAGCGGCACAACCTACAATGAGCAGTTCTTC.

The V call is TRBV5-6, the J call TRBJ2-3; 13 bases fit TRBD2. CDR3 length: 16 residues. Germline values: CDR1 SGHDT, CDR2 YYEEEE. The V gene end was trimmed by 3 bases and the J gene end by 5 bases; junction bases not matched to a gene: 6. CDR3 nucleotide sequence: TGTGCCAGCAGCTACCGGACTAGCGGGAGTGAAGATACGCAGTATTTT. Its protein product is CASSYRTSGSEDTQYF. Based on the CDR3 plus reference TRBV5-6 and TRBJ2-3, the full variable domain is DAGVTQSPTHLIKTRGQQVTLRCSPKSGHDTVSWYQQALGQGPQFIFQYYEEEERQRGNFPDRFSGHQFPNYSSELNVNALLLGDSALYLCASSYRTSGSEDTQYFGPGTRLTVL.

This chain uses TRBV11-3 with TRBJ2-1; D perhaps matches TRBD2 (5 bases). V dropped 1 base and J dropped 10 bases, with 20 bases sitting between them. CDR3 length: 16 residues. CDR1 SGHNT and CDR2 YENEEA come from the germline V gene. The CDR3 here is CASSLVEVGLREEQFF. The CDR3 bases are TGTGCCAGCAGCTTAGTGGAAGTAGGACTCCGGGAAGAGCAGTTCTTC.

CDR3 sequence reads: CASSQIPPSGGETQYF. As DNA, the CDR3 is TGCGCCAGCAGCCAGATCCCTCCCAGCGGGGGAGAGACCCAGTACTTC. V and J are TRBV5-1 and TRBJ2-5; 8 positions agree with TRBD2. The CDR3 spans 16 residues. V shed 4 bases, J shed 4 bases, and the junction held 12 bases outside the gene matches. From germline, CDR1 is SGHRS and CDR2 YFSETQ.

This chain uses TRBV7-7 with TRBJ2-2, with TRBD2 matching over 8 bases. The CDR3 has 15 amino acids. Germline V gene data show CDR1 as SSHAT and CDR2 as FNYEAQ (reference sequence). V lost 5 bases, J lost 6 bases, and 8 bases stayed unmatched. For the CDR3, the DNA is TGTGCCAGCAGCCCTCTGAGCGGGAGCGCCGGGGAGCTGTTTTTT. It encodes CASSPLSGSAGELFF.

This clone was counted at least ten times. Within the sample, other DNA sequences also encode this same CDR3. The chain recombines TRBV6-5 with TRBJ2-6; D remains ambiguous. V gave up 6 bases and J gave up 1 base, with 10 bases separating them. The CDR3 runs 15 residues. The germline CDR1 and CDR2 sequences are MNHEY and SVGAGI. The CDR3 region has the DNA TGTGCCAGCAGGAGAGAGTCGTCTGGGGCCAACGTCCTGACTTTC. As protein: CASRRESSGANVLTF.

The chain couples TRBV6-1 to TRBJ1-4, with 9 bases fitting TRBD1. V trimming: 1 base; J trimming: 7 bases; junction bases outside the gene matches: 1. Germline V gene sequence: CDR1 MNHNS, CDR2 SASEGT. This CDR3 spans 14 amino acids. The CDR3 loop reads CASSEGTGVEKLFF. The DNA for the CDR3 is TGTGCCAGCAGTGAAGGGACAGGGGTTGAAAAACTGTTTTTT.

The rearrangement uses TRBV5-1 and TRBJ1-3; D gene unclear. CDR1 SGHRS and CDR2 YFSETQ come from the germline V gene. Deletions cut 4 bases from V and 0 bases from J, with 11 bases between. The CDR3 totals 15 residues. The CDR3 nucleotides are TGCGCCAGCAGCCCGGCGGGGAGCTCTGGAAACACCATATATTTT. This translates into CASSPAGSSGNTIYF.

This clone was recorded at least ten times. This chain uses TRBV2 with TRBJ1-6; 7 nucleotides match TRBD1. The V gene end was trimmed by 5 bases and the J gene end by 7 bases; junction bases not matched to a gene: 5. Germline-derived CDR1 and CDR2 are SNHLY and FYNNEI. This CDR3 has 14 residues. The CDR3 DNA reads TGTGCCAGCAGTCTCGGACAGGCCAATTCACCCCTCCACTTT. Its translation is CASSLGQANSPLHF.

The V call is TRBV28, the J call TRBJ1-1, with TRBD1 matching over 8 bases. Germline CDR1 is MDHEN and CDR2 is SYDVKM. V lost 5 bases to trimming and J lost 3 bases; unmatched junction nucleotides: 5. This CDR3 has 14 amino acids. CDR3 nucleotide sequence: TGTGCCAGCAGTACGGGACAGGTCTACACTGAAGCTTTCTTT. Its translation: CASSTGQVYTEAFF.

The J gene is TRBJ2-1, the V gene TRBV2; 13 positions agree with TRBD2. V shed 6 bases, J shed 2 bases, and the junction held 4 bases outside the gene matches. The CDR3 is 16 residues long. Germline V lookup: CDR1 SNHLY, CDR2 FYNNEI. The CDR3 protein is CASRTLAGGPYNEQFF. The DNA of the CDR3 is TGTGCCAGCAGAACACTAGCGGGGGGGCCCTACAATGAGCAGTTCTTC.

This chain uses TRBV29-1 with TRBJ1-2; TRBD1 might be the D (5 bases). The germline V gene has CDR1 SQVTM and CDR2 ANQGSEA. Trimming shortened V by 7 bases and J by 0 bases, and 12 bases separated the two germline ends. The CDR3 has 13 residues. CDR3 coding DNA: TGCAGCGACCAGCAGGGAACTAACTATGGCTACACCTTC. Translation: CSDQQGTNYGYTF.

The CDR3 nucleotides read TGTGCCAGCACAGGGGTAACCTACGAGCAGTACTTC. Protein product: CASTGVTYEQYF. The chain joins TRBV6-5 to TRBJ2-7, with TRBD1 as a possible D gene (6 bases). CDR1 and CDR2 (germline): MNHEY, SVGAGI. The germline V and J ends were trimmed by 7 bases and 2 bases, with 9 bases remaining between them. CDR3 size: 12 residues.

The DNA of the CDR3 is TGCGCCAGCAGTGTGACAGGGGACTATCAGCCCCAGCATTTT. Amino acid sequence: CASSVTGDYQPQHF. The J gene is TRBJ1-5, the V gene TRBV10-2; TRBD1 aligns across 8 bases. The V gene end was trimmed by 4 bases and the J gene end by 5 bases; junction bases not matched to a gene: 4. Germline assignment: CDR1 WSHSY and CDR2 SAAADI. The CDR3 runs to 14 residues.

This clone was detected a few times. The CDR3 is CASSYSRAGGSYEQYF. In DNA, the CDR3 is TGTGCCAGCAGTTACTCGAGAGCGGGGGGATCCTACGAGCAGTACTTC. The rearrangement links TRBV6-5 to TRBJ2-7, with 9 nucleotides matching TRBD2. The CDR3 is 16 amino acids. Germline lookup yields CDR1 MNHEY and CDR2 SVGAGI. V lost 0 bases, J lost 1 base, and 4 bases stayed unmatched.

This clone was observed a handful of times. The chain carries TRBV6-5 and TRBJ1-5, with TRBD1 matching over 9 bases. The trim removed 4 bases at V and 4 bases at J, leaving 8 bases unmatched. The CDR3 runs 16 residues. Per the germline V gene, CDR1 is MNHEY and CDR2 is SVGAGI. For the CDR3, the DNA is TGTGCCAGCAGTTCCAAAAAGGGACAGGGTAATCAGCCCCAGCATTTT. Its translation: CASSSKKGQGNQPQHF.

The rearrangement joins TRBV3-1 (or the pseudogene TRBV3-2) to TRBJ1-3; possible D gene TRBD1, 5 bases. CDR1 LGHDT and CDR2 YNNKEL come from the germline V gene (reference sequence). The CDR3 totals 14 residues. V dropped 4 bases and J dropped 3 bases, with 10 bases sitting between them. Here the CDR3 DNA reads TGTGCCAGCAGCCCCACAGGTAGTGGAAACACCATATATTTT. Translating it yields CASSPTGSGNTIYF.

The genes are TRBV6-5 and TRBJ1-4; TRBD1 aligns across 7 bases. This CDR3 has 13 amino acids. V lost 6 bases, J lost 4 bases, and 2 bases stayed unmatched. CDR1 is MNHEY, CDR2 SVGAGI, per germline. CDR3 sequence reads: CASRGTVNEKLFF. The CDR3 DNA reads TGTGCCAGCAGGGGGACAGTTAATGAAAAACTGTTTTTT.

The gene calls are TRBV5-4 and TRBJ1-1, with D possibly TRBD1 on 5 matching bases. V was pared by 0 bases and J by 11 bases, with 14 bases between. From germline, CDR1 is SGHNT and CDR2 YYREEE (reference sequence). The CDR3 sequence is 13 residues long. For the CDR3, the DNA is TGTGCCAGCAGCTTGGAAGTCAGGGCGGCCGCTTTCTTT. Residues: CASSLEVRAAAFF. The variable domain in full, with the rest retrieved from reference TRBV5-4 and TRBJ1-1, is ETGVTQSPTHLIKTRGQQVTLRCSSQSGHNTVSWYQQALGQGPQFIFQYYREEENGRGNFPPRFSGLQFPNYSSELNVNALELDDSALYLCASSLEVRAAAFFGQGTRLTVV.

The gene calls are TRBV19 and TRBJ1-1, with D uncertain. The germline gives CDR1 LNHDA, CDR2 SQIVND (reference sequence). V was pared by 8 bases and J by 0 bases, with 13 bases between. The CDR3 spans 14 residues. CDR3 in amino acids: CASAGSRMNTEAFF. The CDR3 DNA reads as TGTGCCAGTGCCGGTTCTCGTATGAACACTGAAGCTTTCTTT.

This sequence joins TRBV29-1 and TRBJ1-6; TRBD1 aligns across 8 bases. The CDR3 contains 13 residues. Germline trimming cut 7 bases from V and 7 bases from J; bases unmatched to any gene: 6. Looked up from germline, CDR1 is SQVTM and CDR2 is ANQGSEA. In nucleotides, the CDR3 is TGCAGCGCCCGGGACAGGCAGAATTCACCCCTCCACTTT. Translating it yields CSARDRQNSPLHF.

This chain joins TRBV15 and TRBJ1-5; TRBD1 might be the D (5 bases). V dropped 9 bases and J dropped 4 bases, with 19 bases sitting between them. The CDR3 spans 15 residues. Germline V gene data show CDR1 as LNHNV and CDR2 as YYDKDF (reference sequence). This chain's CDR3 is CATPTGDRPNQPQHF. CDR3 nucleotides: TGTGCCACGCCCACGGGCGACAGACCAAATCAGCCCCAGCATTTT. Together with reference TRBV15 and TRBJ1-5, the CDR3 gives the full variable domain: DAMVIQNPRYQVTQFGKPVTLSCSQTLNHNVMYWYQQKSSQAPKLLFHYYDKDFNNEADTPDNFQSRRPNTSFCFLDIRSPGLGDTAMYLCATPTGDRPNQPQHFGDGTRLSIL.

The chain recombines TRBV7-9 with TRBJ1-1; D possibly corresponds to TRBD1 (6 bases). The length of the CDR3 is 18 residues. V gave up 2 bases and J gave up 1 base, with 20 bases separating them. Germline-derived CDR1 and CDR2 are SEHNR and FQNEAQ (reference sequence). The CDR3 coding sequence is TGTGCCAGCAGCTTACCCGAAAGGGACACGGCTTGGAACACTGAAGCTTTCTTT. Translating gives CASSLPERDTAWNTEAFF.

The count of this clone is one. V gene TRBV7-9 combines with J gene TRBJ2-7, with a possible D match to TRBD2 (6 bases). V was clipped by 1 base and J by 1 base, with 11 bases between them. Germline V CDR1 and CDR2: SEHNR, FQNEAQ (reference sequence). This CDR3 spans 15 amino acids. The chain's CDR3 is CASSLVWGGSYEQYF. The CDR3, as DNA: TGTGCCAGCAGCTTAGTGTGGGGAGGTTCCTACGAGCAGTACTTC.

This clone was detected a few times. The rearrangement links TRBV28 to TRBJ1-6; no clear D. From germline, CDR1 is MDHEN and CDR2 SYDVKM. CDR3 length: 13 amino acids. Trimming stripped 7 bases from V and 9 bases from J, with 13 bases between. DNA of the CDR3: TGTGCCAGCAAACGACGGGAGGGTTCACCCCTCCACTTT. Its protein product is CASKRREGSPLHF. The whole variable domain, filled in from reference TRBV28 and TRBJ1-6, reads DVKVTQSSRYLVKRTGEKVFLECVQDMDHENMFWYRQDPGLGLRLIYFSYDVKMKEKGDIPEGYSVSREKKERFSLILESASTNQTSMYLCASKRREGSPLHFGNGTRLTVT.

This clone was counted a single time. The chain joins TRBV10-2 to TRBJ1-2, with 8 bases that match TRBD1. Per germline, CDR1 WSHSY and CDR2 SAAADI. J was trimmed by 6 bases and V by 10 bases; bases with no gene match: 10. The CDR3 sequence is 13 residues long. CDR3 amino acids: CATGIQGENGYTF. The CDR3 nucleotides are TGCGCCACCGGTATACAGGGGGAGAATGGCTACACCTTC.